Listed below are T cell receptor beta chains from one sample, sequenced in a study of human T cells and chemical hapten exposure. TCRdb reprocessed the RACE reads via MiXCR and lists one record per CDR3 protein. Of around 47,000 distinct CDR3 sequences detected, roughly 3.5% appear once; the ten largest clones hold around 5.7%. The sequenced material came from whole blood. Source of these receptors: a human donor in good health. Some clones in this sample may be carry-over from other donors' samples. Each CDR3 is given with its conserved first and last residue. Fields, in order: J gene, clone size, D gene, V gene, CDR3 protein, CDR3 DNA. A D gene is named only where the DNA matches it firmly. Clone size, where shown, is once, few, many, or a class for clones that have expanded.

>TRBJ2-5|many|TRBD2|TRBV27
CATERTRLAGIQETQYF
TGTGCCACCGAGAGGACGAGGCTAGCGGGTATCCAAGAGACCCAGTACTTC
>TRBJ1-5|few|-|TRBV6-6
CASSYRGEYQPQHF
TGTGCCAGCAGTTACCGGGGGGAGTATCAGCCCCAGCATTTT
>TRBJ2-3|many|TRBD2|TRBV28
CASSLTSGRATDTQYF
TGTGCCAGCAGTTTGACTAGCGGGAGGGCCACAGATACGCAGTATTTT
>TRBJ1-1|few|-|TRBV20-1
CSPGLGTEAFF
TGCAGTCCTGGGTTAGGGACTGAAGCTTTCTTT
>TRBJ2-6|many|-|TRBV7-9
CASTPSSSGANVLTF
TGTGCCAGCACCCCTAGCAGCTCTGGGGCCAACGTCCTGACTTTC
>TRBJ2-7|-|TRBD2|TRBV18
CASSPGLAPTYDEQYF
TGTGCCAGCTCACCCGGACTAGCTCCTACATATGACGAGCAGTACTTC
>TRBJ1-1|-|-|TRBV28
CASRDPGQNTEAFF
TGTGCCAGCAGAGATCCGGGACAGAACACTGAAGCTTTCTTT
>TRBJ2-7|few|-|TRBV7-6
CASSIDSFKGEQYF
TGTGCCAGCAGCATAGACAGCTTCAAGGGCGAGCAGTACTTC
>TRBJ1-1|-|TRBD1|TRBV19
CASSMARGTEAFF
TGTGCCAGTAGTATGGCCAGGGGGACTGAAGCTTTCTTT
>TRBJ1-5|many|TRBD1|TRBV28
CASRATGLYQPQHF
TGTGCCAGCAGAGCGACAGGGTTGTATCAGCCCCAGCATTTT
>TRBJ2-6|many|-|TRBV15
CATSRGAGANVLTF
TGTGCCACCAGCAGAGGTGCTGGGGCCAACGTCCTGACTTTC
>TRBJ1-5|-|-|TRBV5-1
CASSLTGNQPQHF
TGCGCCAGCAGCCTCACAGGGAATCAGCCCCAGCATTTT
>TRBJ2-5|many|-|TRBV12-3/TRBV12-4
CASSLGPNQETQYF
TGTGCCAGCAGTTTAGGACCCAACCAAGAGACCCAGTACTTC
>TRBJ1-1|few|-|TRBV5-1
CASSLAFGPGGAEAFF
TGCGCCAGCAGCTTGGCCTTTGGACCCGGAGGGGCTGAAGCTTTCTTT
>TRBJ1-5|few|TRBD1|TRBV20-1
CSAADREGQPQHF
TGCAGTGCTGCAGACAGGGAAGGTCAGCCCCAGCATTTT
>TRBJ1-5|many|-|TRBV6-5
CASSRDIGSLSNQPQHF
TGTGCCAGCAGTCGGGACATAGGATCCTTAAGCAATCAGCCCCAGCATTTT
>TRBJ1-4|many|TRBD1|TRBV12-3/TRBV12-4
CASSRGQGLDEKLFF
TGTGCCAGCAGCCGGGGACAGGGCTTGGATGAAAAACTGTTTTTT